These 18 T cell receptor beta chains were all obtained from the same sample, sequenced in a study of shared clonotypes between healthy human individuals. Assay: immunoSEQ multiplex PCR; the TCRdb copy retains only in-frame clones and omits some. The sample yields about 1.1 million clones, around 77% seen once. The sample comprised memory CD4+ T cells from PBMCs. Subset given: CD45RA-negative fraction. The receptors derive from a man aged 18-30 years in good health. Some clones in this sample may be carry-over from other donors' samples.

This clone appeared a few times. The V call is TRBV5-1, the J call TRBJ2-7, with D perhaps matching TRBD1 (7 bases). The germline V gene encodes CDR1 SGHRS and CDR2 YFSETQ. The CDR3 totals 14 residues. The ends were cut back, 2 bases at V and 5 bases at J, with 14 bases in the middle. The CDR3 sequence is CASSLQGTGDEQYF. CDR3 nucleotide sequence: TGCGCCAGCAGCTTACAGGGGACTGGGGACGAGCAGTACTTC.

This clone was found once. The rearrangement joins TRBV11-2 to TRBJ2-7; D ambiguous. Germline loops: CDR1 SGHAT, CDR2 FQNNGV. V was cut by 6 bases and J by 4 bases, with 19 bases left in between. This CDR3 has 15 residues. CDR3 sequence (DNA): TGTGCCAGCAGGACGCAGCGAGTGAAACCGTACGAGCAGTACTTC. This sequence encodes CASRTQRVKPYEQYF.

V gene TRBV27 combines with J gene TRBJ2-7; no reliable D call. Trimming left V 7 bases short and J 4 bases short, with 14 bases between. Germline loops: CDR1 MNHEY, CDR2 SMNVEV (reference sequence). The CDR3 spans 13 residues. Written as DNA, the CDR3 is TGTGCCAGCACCAAGAACGGAGAGTACGAGCAGTACTTC. The encoded protein is CASTKNGEYEQYF.

This clone came up a few times. V gene TRBV27 combines with J gene TRBJ2-1; perhaps TRBD2 as D (6 bases). Per the germline V gene, CDR1 is MNHEY and CDR2 is SMNVEV (reference sequence). Trimming pared 2 bases from V and 6 bases from J, leaving 14 bases between. The CDR3 totals 15 residues. The CDR3 DNA sequence: TGTGCCAGCAGTTTAGGTTACCTTAGCGGCAATGAGCAGTTCTTC. It yields the protein CASSLGYLSGNEQFF.

The chain has TRBV29-1 and TRBJ1-4, with TRBD1 matching over 7 bases. Germline lookup yields CDR1 SQVTM and CDR2 ANQGSEA. The trim removed 4 bases at V and 10 bases at J, leaving 9 bases unmatched. The CDR3 is 13 amino acids. CDR3 region: CSVGQGSSGKLFF. The CDR3 region has the DNA TGCAGCGTTGGACAGGGATCGAGCGGAAAACTGTTTTTT.

The count of this clone is one. Additional DNA sequences in this sample encode the identical CDR3. The rearrangement uses TRBV28 and TRBJ2-7, with 9 bases fitting TRBD2. After removal of 7 bases from V and 7 bases from J, the junction contained 17 bases not matched to a gene. Germline values: CDR1 MDHEN, CDR2 SYDVKM. The CDR3 is made up of 16 amino acids. The CDR3 is CASTPLGLATVGEQYF. The CDR3 DNA sequence: TGTGCCAGCACCCCCCTCGGACTAGCGACCGTGGGGGAGCAGTACTTC. The entire variable domain, with the rest obtained from reference TRBV28 and TRBJ2-7, is as follows: DVKVTQSSRYLVKRTGEKVFLECVQDMDHENMFWYRQDPGLGLRLIYFSYDVKMKEKGDIPEGYSVSREKKERFSLILESASTNQTSMYLCASTPLGLATVGEQYFGPGTRLTVT.

This chain uses TRBV28 with TRBJ1-6; TRBD1 matches 7 bases. The V gene's germline CDR1 is MDHEN and CDR2 SYDVKM. J gave up 8 bases and V 6 bases, and 10 bases lay outside the gene matches. The CDR3 extends over 15 amino acids. In DNA form, the CDR3 reads TGTGCCAGCAGCGCTCGCGGACAGGCGCATTCACCCCTCCACTTT. Translated: CASSARGQAHSPLHF.

Comments on this clone: Since a much larger clone is just one base distant, this may be a read error. Since the CDR3 does not end with the conserved phenylalanine or tryptophan, this likely comes from a read error. This rearrangement joins TRBV30 to TRBJ2-7; D gene unclear. The CDR3 has 11 residues. Germline assignment: CDR1 GTSNPN and CDR2 SVGIG (reference sequence). V was trimmed by 0 bases and J by 7 bases, leaving 7 bases between them. The DNA for the CDR3 is TGTGCCTGGAGTGTACAAGCGGAGCAGTACCTC. It is translated as CAWSVQAEQYL.

This chain joins TRBV29-1 and TRBJ2-7; D is perhaps TRBD2 (5 bases). Between the trimmed V and J ends, which lost 4 bases and 1 base, there was a span of 20 bases. Germline CDR1 is SQVTM and CDR2 is ANQGSEA. The CDR3 runs 16 residues. The CDR3 coding sequence is TGCAGCGTTGCCAGCGGCTCCAAATATATATCCTACGAGCAGTACTTC. Its translation is CSVASGSKYISYEQYF.

The rearrangement links TRBV29-1 to TRBJ1-2; TRBD1 might be the D (6 bases). The germline gives CDR1 SQVTM, CDR2 ANQGSEA. This CDR3 is built from 16 residues. Trimming shortened V by 4 bases and J by 0 bases, and 18 bases separated the two germline ends. In DNA, the CDR3 is TGCAGCGTTGCCGCGCGGGGGCCTGAGGCTAACTATGGCTACACCTTC. It specifies CSVAARGPEANYGYTF.

The chain links TRBV6-1 to TRBJ1-2, with 7 bases fitting TRBD1. This CDR3 comprises 13 residues. CDR1 and CDR2 from the germline V gene are MNHNS and SASEGT. After removal of 6 bases from V and 6 bases from J, the junction contained 7 bases not matched to a gene. CDR3 amino acids: CASREGQFNGYTF. CDR3 coding DNA: TGTGCCAGCAGGGAGGGACAGTTCAATGGCTACACCTTC.

The gene calls are TRBV11-3 and TRBJ2-7; a possible D gene is TRBD2 (5 bases). The CDR3 is made up of 16 amino acids. Deletions cut 5 bases from V and 0 bases from J, with 17 bases between. Germline-derived CDR1 and CDR2 are SGHNT and YENEEA. The CDR3 spells CASSPPPGYGSYEQYF. DNA for the CDR3: TGTGCCAGCAGCCCCCCCCCGGGGTATGGCTCCTACGAGCAGTACTTC.

The chain carries TRBV11-3 and TRBJ2-5; D gene unclear. V was trimmed by 6 bases and J by 3 bases, leaving 8 bases between them. This CDR3 region has 12 residues. Germline assignment: CDR1 SGHNT and CDR2 YENEEA. CDR3 protein: CASSSVEETQYF. The CDR3 DNA follows: TGTGCCAGCAGTTCCGTGGAAGAGACCCAGTACTTC. The variable domain in full, completed from reference TRBV11-3 and TRBJ2-5, reads EAGVVQSPRYKIIEKKQPVAFWCNPISGHNTLYWYLQNLGQGPELLIRYENEEAVDDSQLPKDRFSAERLKGVDSTLKIQPAELGDSAVYLCASSSVEETQYFGPGTRLLVL.

The CDR3 region is CASSLRGSNTGELFF. DNA for the CDR3: TGTGCCAGTAGTTTGAGGGGTTCGAACACCGGGGAGCTGTTTTTT. The rearrangement links TRBV19 to TRBJ2-2, with D perhaps assigned TRBD1 or TRBD2 (5 bases each). V lost 5 bases, J lost 0 bases, and 10 bases lay in between. The CDR3 is 15 amino acids. CDR1 and CDR2 from the germline V gene are LNHDA and SQIVND (reference sequence).

This clone has a handful of counts. The V gene is TRBV6-5, the J gene TRBJ2-1; 7 bases match TRBD2. Germline CDR1 reads MNHEY; CDR2 reads SVGAGI. Trimming at V came to 0 bases and at J to 5 bases, leaving 4 bases not matched to a gene. The CDR3 loop spans 15 amino acids. The DNA of the CDR3 is TGTGCCAGCAGTTACTCGCTAGCGGTTAACAATGAGCAGTTCTTC. This codes for CASSYSLAVNNEQFF.

The gene calls are TRBV6-5 and TRBJ1-2, with D unresolved. V lost 3 bases and J 8 bases, leaving 16 bases between the germline ends. CDR3 size: 14 residues. The germline CDR1 and CDR2 sequences are MNHEY and SVGAGI. The CDR3 reads CASSYSGGEGGYTF. The CDR3 coding sequence is TGTGCCAGCAGTTATTCTGGTGGGGAGGGAGGCTACACCTTC.

This chain links TRBV28 with TRBJ2-5; 8 bases agree with TRBD2. With V trimmed by 4 bases and J by 4 bases, 5 bases remained unmatched. Germline loops: CDR1 MDHEN, CDR2 SYDVKM. The CDR3 consists of 14 residues. This CDR3 reads CASSSGGSGETQYF. The CDR3 region has the DNA TGTGCCAGCAGTTCGGGAGGGAGCGGAGAGACCCAGTACTTC. The full variable domain, in which reference TRBV28 and TRBJ2-5 provide the parts outside the CDR3, is DVKVTQSSRYLVKRTGEKVFLECVQDMDHENMFWYRQDPGLGLRLIYFSYDVKMKEKGDIPEGYSVSREKKERFSLILESASTNQTSMYLCASSSGGSGETQYFGPGTRLLVL.

In its sample, this clone was seen once. The rearrangement joins TRBV5-5 to TRBJ2-2; 9 bases match TRBD2. Germline CDR1 reads SGHKS; CDR2 reads YYEKEE (reference sequence). The CDR3 totals 15 residues. The J segment lost 4 bases and the V segment lost 2 bases, leaving 3 bases of the junction unmatched. The CDR3 here is CASSFLAGATGELFF. CDR3 bases: TGTGCCAGCAGCTTTTTAGCGGGAGCCACCGGGGAGCTGTTTTTT. The whole variable domain, filled in from reference TRBV5-5 and TRBJ2-2, reads DAGVTQSPTHLIKTRGQQVTLRCSPISGHKSVSWYQQVLGQGPQFIFQYYEKEERGRGNFPDRFSARQFPNYSSELNVNALLLGDSALYLCASSFLAGATGELFFGEGSRLTVL.